A single sample is the source of the 27 T cell receptor beta chains below, sequenced in a study of T cells in Graves' hyperthyroidism and ophthalmopathy (dated by TCRdb to about 2019). The library was made by multiplex PCR. The instrument given in TCRdb is Illumina HiSeq 2000. Amplification of TCR beta CDR3 regions was carried out from RNA transcripts. A first-round RT-PCR of the TCR CDR3 used the HTBI primer set with the Qiagen OneStep RT-PCR kit. Using fastp at Q25 and MiXCR, TCRdb reprocessed the public reads and kept productive beta chains. Entries are consolidated by CDR3 protein sequence, retaining the most common genes and DNA. This sample holds approximately 620,000 distinct CDR3 sequences; about a sixth were observed only once. 2.5% to 4% of the sample belongs to the ten largest clones. Sequencing was performed on blood. The origin of the receptors is a middle-aged woman with Graves' ophthalmopathy.

The chain links TRBV12-3 or TRBV12-4 to TRBJ2-2, with a weak D call TRBD2 (6 bases). This CDR3 spans 16 amino acids. V shed 4 bases and J shed 6 bases, with 18 bases lying between them. This chain's CDR3 is CASSYLPGVPPGELFF. As DNA, the CDR3 is TGTGCCAGCAGTTATCTACCGGGAGTACCCCCCGGGGAGCTGTTTTTT.

The gene calls are TRBV9 and TRBJ2-2; D not certain. The CDR3 consists of 14 residues. Trimming shortened V by 0 bases and J by 6 bases, and 9 bases separated the two germline ends. Germline V gene sequence: CDR1 SGDLS, CDR2 YYNGEE. The DNA of the CDR3 is TGTGCCAGCAGCGTAGGTGGAATCGCCGGGGAGCTGTTTTTT. Translated, it gives CASSVGGIAGELFF.

For the CDR3, the DNA is TGTGCCAGCACCAAGACCGGGACACGGGATTCACCCCTCCACTTT. This codes for CASTKTGTRDSPLHF. The chain uses TRBV12-3 or TRBV12-4 and TRBJ1-6, with D perhaps TRBD1 (6 bases). With 7 bases removed from V and 8 bases from J, the gap between germline ends came to 18 bases. The CDR3 sequence is 15 residues long.

This clonotype was counted many times. CDR3 coding DNA: TGTGCCAGCAGTTTTGTTGGACAGGGCCCCGGGCAGTACTTC. This translates into CASSFVGQGPGQYF. This sequence joins TRBV27 and TRBJ2-7; the match to TRBD1 covers 8 bases. The CDR3 contains 14 residues. V lost 3 bases to trimming and J lost 9 bases; unmatched junction nucleotides: 10. From germline, CDR1 is MNHEY and CDR2 SMNVEV (reference sequence).

This clonotype was picked up many times. The chain employs TRBV28 and TRBJ2-1; 7 bases line up with TRBD1. In germline, CDR1 is MDHEN, CDR2 SYDVKM. This CDR3 contains 13 residues. Unmatched junction bases numbered 6, after V lost 10 bases and J lost 3 bases. This CDR3 reads CATLTGHYNEQFF. The CDR3 DNA is TGTGCCACCCTGACAGGGCACTACAATGAGCAGTTCTTC.

Notes on this clonotype: A much larger clone lies a single base off, so this may be a read error. This chain uses TRBV20-1 with TRBJ2-1; D might be TRBD2 (6 bases). Per the germline V gene, CDR1 is DFQATT and CDR2 is SNEGSKA (reference sequence). The CDR3 covers 13 residues. The CDR3 spells CGAWRGADNEQFF. CDR3 coding DNA: TGCGGTGCGTGGAGGGGAGCGGACAATGAGCAGTTCTTC.

In its sample, this clonotype was seen many times. The V call is TRBV12-3 or TRBV12-4, the J call TRBJ2-1; D might be TRBD2 (5 bases). This CDR3 comprises 14 residues. The germline V and J ends were trimmed by 6 bases and 0 bases, with 9 bases remaining between them. CDR3 region: CASRDLSSYNEQFF. The CDR3 region has the DNA TGTGCCAGCAGGGACTTGAGCTCCTACAATGAGCAGTTCTTC.

Only one count was recorded for this clonotype. The genes are TRBV7-2 and TRBJ1-6; 8 positions match TRBD1. V gave up 5 bases and J gave up 8 bases; unmatched junction bases: 11. Germline V gene data show CDR1 as SGHTA and CDR2 as FQGNSA. This CDR3 is 16 amino acids long. The CDR3 loop is CASSLWTGRSDSPLHF. DNA for the CDR3: TGTGCCAGCAGCCTTTGGACAGGGAGGTCGGATTCACCCCTCCACTTT.

The V and J genes are TRBV6-1 and TRBJ1-5; a possible D gene is TRBD1 (5 bases). V was trimmed by 4 bases and J by 5 bases, leaving 12 bases between them. The germline gives CDR1 MNHNS, CDR2 SASEGT. The CDR3 covers 14 residues. The CDR3 loop reads CASSVPRDDQPQHF. The CDR3 nucleotides read TGTGCCAGCAGTGTACCAAGGGACGATCAGCCCCAGCATTTT.

This clonotype was detected many times. The rearrangement links TRBV28 to TRBJ1-2; D is possibly TRBD1 (6 bases). This CDR3 comprises 12 residues. From germline, CDR1 is MDHEN and CDR2 SYDVKM. V lost 4 bases to trimming and J lost 13 bases, with 16 bases between them. The CDR3 spells CASSSPTGTGTF. The CDR3 DNA follows: TGTGCCAGCAGTTCGCCGACAGGCACTGGCACCTTC.

This clonotype was found many times. The rearrangement joins TRBV20-1 to TRBJ2-5, with D possibly matching TRBD1 (6 bases). Germline loops: CDR1 DFQATT, CDR2 SNEGSKA (reference sequence). The CDR3 totals 11 residues. V was pared by 6 bases and J by 5 bases, with 10 bases between. Here the CDR3 DNA reads TGCAGTGCCAACAGGGTTGAGACCCAGTACTTC. Its protein is CSANRVETQYF.

The table lists this clonotype with a few counts. This chain joins TRBV20-1 and TRBJ2-1; 10 nucleotides match TRBD2. Germline assignment: CDR1 DFQATT and CDR2 SNEGSKA (reference sequence). The ends lost 3 bases at V and 4 bases at J; junction bases unmatched: 3. The CDR3 contains 14 residues. CDR3 nucleotide sequence: TGCAGTGCTAGGACAGCGGGAGGGTACAATGAGCAGTTCTTC. Encoded protein: CSARTAGGYNEQFF.

This clonotype was detected a few times. V is TRBV11-2 and J is TRBJ2-2; perhaps D is TRBD1 or TRBD2 (5 bases each). CDR3 length equals 16 residues. V was pared by 3 bases and J by 4 bases, with 15 bases between. Germline V CDR1 and CDR2: SGHAT, FQNNGV. CDR3 DNA sequence: TGTGCCAGCAGCTTCGGGGTTGGGGCGGGCACCGGGGAGCTGTTTTTT. It translates to CASSFGVGAGTGELFF. The full variable domain, in which reference TRBV11-2 and TRBJ2-2 provide the parts outside the CDR3, is EAGVAQSPRYKIIEKRQSVAFWCNPISGHATLYWYQQILGQGPKLLIQFQNNGVVDDSQLPKDRFSAERLKGVDSTLKIQPAKLEDSAVYLCASSFGVGAGTGELFFGEGSRLTVL.

This clonotype was picked up many times. V is TRBV28 and J is TRBJ2-7; 8 nucleotides line up with TRBD2. The ends lost 10 bases at V and 7 bases at J; junction bases unmatched: 15. Germline V gives CDR1 MDHEN, CDR2 SYDVKM. The CDR3 is 14 amino acids. CDR3 in DNA: TGTGCCATCCTTCCTTCCAGCGGGAGTCATGAGCAGTACTTC. It is translated as CAILPSSGSHEQYF.

The rearrangement joins TRBV27 to TRBJ2-7; D is perhaps TRBD2 (6 bases). This CDR3 is built from 15 residues. The V gene's germline CDR1 is MNHEY and CDR2 SMNVEV (reference sequence). V lost 3 bases and J 5 bases, leaving 17 bases between the germline ends. As DNA, the CDR3 is TGTGCCAGCAGTTTCCTCGGGGGAAATGGGAACGAGCAGTACTTC. Protein product: CASSFLGGNGNEQYF.

This clonotype was seen ten or more times. J is TRBJ2-1 and V is TRBV7-6, with a possible D match to TRBD1 (6 bases). CDR1 and CDR2 (germline): SGHVS, FNYEAQ. With 4 bases removed from V and 0 bases from J, the gap between germline ends came to 16 bases. The CDR3 loop spans 17 amino acids. The CDR3 here is CASSSGLQGSSYNEQFF. The DNA of the CDR3 is TGTGCCAGCAGCTCCGGCCTACAGGGAAGCTCCTACAATGAGCAGTTCTTC.

This clonotype was detected a few times. V and J are TRBV9 and TRBJ2-3, with D possibly matching TRBD1 (5 bases). The germline V gene encodes CDR1 SGDLS and CDR2 YYNGEE. This CDR3 has 16 amino acids. Trimming stripped 0 bases from V and 2 bases from J, with 13 bases between. The CDR3 here is CASSVARWGDTDTQYF. The CDR3, as DNA: TGTGCCAGCAGCGTAGCTCGGTGGGGCGACACAGATACGCAGTATTTT.

CDR3 sequence: CASSSYDRANLNTEAFF. The CDR3 bases are TGCGCCAGCAGCAGTTACGACAGGGCTAACTTGAACACTGAAGCTTTCTTT. The chain couples TRBV5-1 to TRBJ1-1, with 7 positions matching TRBD1. V gave up 4 bases and J gave up 0 bases; unmatched junction bases: 12. CDR1 and CDR2 (germline): SGHRS, YFSETQ. CDR3 size: 17 residues. The full variable domain, completed using reference TRBV5-1 and TRBJ1-1, is KAGVTQTPRYLIKTRGQQVTLSCSPISGHRSVSWYQQTPGQGLQFLFEYFSETQRNKGNFPGRFSGRQFSNSRSEMNVSTLELGDSALYLCASSSYDRANLNTEAFFGQGTRLTVV.

This clonotype came up many times. The rearrangement links TRBV2 to TRBJ2-1; 7 bases are a match to TRBD2. The V segment lost 6 bases and the J segment 0 bases; nucleotides outside the gene matches: 8. Germline CDR1 SNHLY, CDR2 FYNNEI. The CDR3 covers 16 residues. This CDR3 reads CASSASGTSSYNEQFF. In DNA, the CDR3 is TGTGCCAGCAGCGCTAGCGGAACGAGCTCCTACAATGAGCAGTTCTTC.

This clonotype turned up a few times. The chain carries TRBV10-3 and TRBJ2-1, with a possible D match to TRBD2 (6 bases). Germline V gene data show CDR1 as ENHRY and CDR2 as SYGVKD. Deletions cut 0 bases from V and 10 bases from J, with 19 bases between. This CDR3 is built from 16 residues. The CDR3 nucleotides read TGTGCCATCAGTGAGTCTACCGGGGGACCGTCAGGGGAGCAGTTCTTC. Protein sequence: CAISESTGGPSGEQFF.

The CDR3 region is CASGPYSEQFF. CDR3 DNA: TGTGCCAGCGGGCCGTATAGTGAGCAGTTCTTC. The chain carries TRBV7-9 and TRBJ2-1, with D hard to call. Germline loops: CDR1 SEHNR, CDR2 FQNEAQ (reference sequence). V lost 8 bases and J 9 bases, leaving 11 bases between the germline ends. The CDR3 runs 11 residues.

This clonotype has at least ten counts. The genes are TRBV2 and TRBJ2-5; TRBD2 might be the D (7 bases). The CDR3 covers 13 residues. Germline V gene sequence: CDR1 SNHLY, CDR2 FYNNEI. Trimming removed 7 bases from V and 1 base from J, with 10 bases in between. The CDR3 sequence is CASKGGRQETQYF. In nucleotides, the CDR3 is TGTGCCAGCAAGGGGGGGCGCCAAGAGACCCAGTACTTC.

This clonotype was picked up a small number of times. The rearrangement links TRBV6-1 to TRBJ1-1; D is unresolved. The CDR3 sequence is 14 residues long. Looked up from germline, CDR1 is MNHNS and CDR2 is SASEGT. V was pared by 6 bases and J by 6 bases, with 17 bases between. The CDR3 loop reads CASSPREGISEAFF. The CDR3 nucleotides are TGTGCCAGCAGCCCCCGAGAGGGTATCTCTGAAGCTTTCTTT.

This clonotype was counted many times. V and J are TRBV18 and TRBJ2-1, with 8 bases lining up with TRBD1. Germline CDR1 is KGHSH and CDR2 is LQKENI. CDR3 size: 15 residues. Trimming at V came to 0 bases and at J to 8 bases, leaving 6 bases not matched to a gene. The CDR3 region has the DNA TGTGCCAGCTCACCACCGGGACAGGCCCGCGATGAGCAGTTCTTC. It codes for CASSPPGQARDEQFF.

This clonotype was seen more than once but under ten times. The chain combines TRBV28 with TRBJ2-3, with TRBD1 identical over 8 bases. CDR1 and CDR2 (germline): MDHEN, SYDVKM. The V and J ends lost 5 bases and 1 base, in that order; junction bases with no gene match: 11. The CDR3 is 17 amino acids. CDR3 amino acids: CASSPEQGARGTDTQYF. The CDR3 DNA follows: TGTGCCAGCAGTCCTGAGCAGGGGGCAAGGGGCACAGATACGCAGTATTTT.

This clonotype was seen many times. The J gene is TRBJ2-1, the V gene TRBV20-1; D perhaps matches TRBD1 (6 bases). The CDR3 totals 12 residues. Germline CDR1 and CDR2: DFQATT and SNEGSKA (reference sequence). Trimming removed 5 bases from V and 8 bases from J, with 13 bases in between. CDR3 nucleotides: TGCAGTGCTGACAGGTTTACCGATGAGCAGTTCTTC. The encoded protein is CSADRFTDEQFF.

This clonotype was picked up many times. The chain combines TRBV28 with TRBJ2-1; perhaps TRBD2 as D (6 bases). The V end was cut by 4 bases, the J end by 1 base, with 8 bases between. The CDR3 runs 14 residues. Germline V gives CDR1 MDHEN, CDR2 SYDVKM. Written as DNA, the CDR3 is TGTGCCAGCAGTTGGGCGGGATCCTACAATGAGCAGTTCTTC. It specifies CASSWAGSYNEQFF.